The entry below describes one T cell receptor (beta chain). The same CDR3 is also encoded by other DNA sequences in this sample. This specimen belongs to a study of shared clonotypes between healthy human individuals. This CDR3 comprises 16 residues. In germline, CDR1 is LNHNV, CDR2 YYDKDF (reference sequence). The J segment lost 5 bases and the V segment lost 3 bases, leaving 6 bases of the junction unmatched. TCRdb's copy holds only in-frame clones and misses some; the assay was immunoSEQ multiplex PCR. The sample holds about 1 million clones, about 76% seen once. The receptor's source is a man younger than 35 in good health. Input material: memory CD4+ T cells sorted from blood. Described subset: CD45RA-negative fraction. The chain carries TRBV15 and TRBJ2-3; 12 positions agree with TRBD2. CDR3 sequence reads: CATSSLTSGGLDTQYF. The CDR3 DNA reads TGTGCCACCAGCAGCCTGACTAGCGGGGGTTTAGATACGCAGTATTTT.